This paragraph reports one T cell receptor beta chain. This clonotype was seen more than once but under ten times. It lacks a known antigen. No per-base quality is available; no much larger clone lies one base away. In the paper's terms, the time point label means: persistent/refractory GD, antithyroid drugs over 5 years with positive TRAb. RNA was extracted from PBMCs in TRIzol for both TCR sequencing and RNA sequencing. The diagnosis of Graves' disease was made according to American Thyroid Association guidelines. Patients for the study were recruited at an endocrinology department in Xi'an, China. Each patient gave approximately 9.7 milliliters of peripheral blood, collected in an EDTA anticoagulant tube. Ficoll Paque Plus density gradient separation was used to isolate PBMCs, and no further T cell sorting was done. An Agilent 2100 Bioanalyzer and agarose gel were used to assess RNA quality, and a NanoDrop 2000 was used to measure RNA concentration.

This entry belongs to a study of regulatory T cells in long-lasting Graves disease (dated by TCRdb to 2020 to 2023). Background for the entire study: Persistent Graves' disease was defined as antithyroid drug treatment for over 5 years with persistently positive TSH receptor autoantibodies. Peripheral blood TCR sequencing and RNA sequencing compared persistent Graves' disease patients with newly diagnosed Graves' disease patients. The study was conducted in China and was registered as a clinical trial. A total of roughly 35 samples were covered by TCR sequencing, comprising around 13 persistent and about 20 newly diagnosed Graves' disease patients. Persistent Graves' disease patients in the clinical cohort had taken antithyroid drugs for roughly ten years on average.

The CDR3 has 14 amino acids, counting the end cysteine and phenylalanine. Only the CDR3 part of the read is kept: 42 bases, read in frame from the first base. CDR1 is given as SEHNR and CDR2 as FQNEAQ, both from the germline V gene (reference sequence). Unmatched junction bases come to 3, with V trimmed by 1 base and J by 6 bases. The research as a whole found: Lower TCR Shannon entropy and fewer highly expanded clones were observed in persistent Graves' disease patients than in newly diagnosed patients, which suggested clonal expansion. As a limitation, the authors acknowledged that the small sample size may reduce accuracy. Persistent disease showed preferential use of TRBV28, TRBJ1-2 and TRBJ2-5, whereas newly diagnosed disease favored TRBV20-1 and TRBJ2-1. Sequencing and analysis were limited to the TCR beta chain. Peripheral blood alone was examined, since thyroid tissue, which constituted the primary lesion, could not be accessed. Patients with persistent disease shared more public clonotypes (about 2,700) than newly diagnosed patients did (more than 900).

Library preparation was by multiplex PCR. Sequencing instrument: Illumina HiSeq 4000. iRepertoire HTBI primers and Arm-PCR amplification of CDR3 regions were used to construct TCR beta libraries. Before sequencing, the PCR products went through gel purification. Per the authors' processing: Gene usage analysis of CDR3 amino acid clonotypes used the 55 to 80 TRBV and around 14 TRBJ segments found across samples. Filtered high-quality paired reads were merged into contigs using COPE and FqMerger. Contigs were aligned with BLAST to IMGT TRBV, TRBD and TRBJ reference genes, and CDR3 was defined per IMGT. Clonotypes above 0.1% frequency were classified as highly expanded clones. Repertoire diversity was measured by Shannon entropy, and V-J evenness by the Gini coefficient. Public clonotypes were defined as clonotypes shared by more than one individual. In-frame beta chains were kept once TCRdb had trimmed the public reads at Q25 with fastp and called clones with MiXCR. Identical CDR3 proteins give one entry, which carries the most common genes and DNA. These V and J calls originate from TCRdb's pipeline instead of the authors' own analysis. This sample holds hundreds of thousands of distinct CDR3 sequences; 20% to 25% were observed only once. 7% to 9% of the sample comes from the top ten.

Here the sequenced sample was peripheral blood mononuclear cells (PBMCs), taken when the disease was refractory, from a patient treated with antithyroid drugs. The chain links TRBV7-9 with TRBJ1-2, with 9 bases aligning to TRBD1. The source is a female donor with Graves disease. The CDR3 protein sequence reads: CASSLGTGDNGYTF. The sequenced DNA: TGTGCCAGCAGCTTAGGGACAGGGGATAATGGCTACACCTTC.